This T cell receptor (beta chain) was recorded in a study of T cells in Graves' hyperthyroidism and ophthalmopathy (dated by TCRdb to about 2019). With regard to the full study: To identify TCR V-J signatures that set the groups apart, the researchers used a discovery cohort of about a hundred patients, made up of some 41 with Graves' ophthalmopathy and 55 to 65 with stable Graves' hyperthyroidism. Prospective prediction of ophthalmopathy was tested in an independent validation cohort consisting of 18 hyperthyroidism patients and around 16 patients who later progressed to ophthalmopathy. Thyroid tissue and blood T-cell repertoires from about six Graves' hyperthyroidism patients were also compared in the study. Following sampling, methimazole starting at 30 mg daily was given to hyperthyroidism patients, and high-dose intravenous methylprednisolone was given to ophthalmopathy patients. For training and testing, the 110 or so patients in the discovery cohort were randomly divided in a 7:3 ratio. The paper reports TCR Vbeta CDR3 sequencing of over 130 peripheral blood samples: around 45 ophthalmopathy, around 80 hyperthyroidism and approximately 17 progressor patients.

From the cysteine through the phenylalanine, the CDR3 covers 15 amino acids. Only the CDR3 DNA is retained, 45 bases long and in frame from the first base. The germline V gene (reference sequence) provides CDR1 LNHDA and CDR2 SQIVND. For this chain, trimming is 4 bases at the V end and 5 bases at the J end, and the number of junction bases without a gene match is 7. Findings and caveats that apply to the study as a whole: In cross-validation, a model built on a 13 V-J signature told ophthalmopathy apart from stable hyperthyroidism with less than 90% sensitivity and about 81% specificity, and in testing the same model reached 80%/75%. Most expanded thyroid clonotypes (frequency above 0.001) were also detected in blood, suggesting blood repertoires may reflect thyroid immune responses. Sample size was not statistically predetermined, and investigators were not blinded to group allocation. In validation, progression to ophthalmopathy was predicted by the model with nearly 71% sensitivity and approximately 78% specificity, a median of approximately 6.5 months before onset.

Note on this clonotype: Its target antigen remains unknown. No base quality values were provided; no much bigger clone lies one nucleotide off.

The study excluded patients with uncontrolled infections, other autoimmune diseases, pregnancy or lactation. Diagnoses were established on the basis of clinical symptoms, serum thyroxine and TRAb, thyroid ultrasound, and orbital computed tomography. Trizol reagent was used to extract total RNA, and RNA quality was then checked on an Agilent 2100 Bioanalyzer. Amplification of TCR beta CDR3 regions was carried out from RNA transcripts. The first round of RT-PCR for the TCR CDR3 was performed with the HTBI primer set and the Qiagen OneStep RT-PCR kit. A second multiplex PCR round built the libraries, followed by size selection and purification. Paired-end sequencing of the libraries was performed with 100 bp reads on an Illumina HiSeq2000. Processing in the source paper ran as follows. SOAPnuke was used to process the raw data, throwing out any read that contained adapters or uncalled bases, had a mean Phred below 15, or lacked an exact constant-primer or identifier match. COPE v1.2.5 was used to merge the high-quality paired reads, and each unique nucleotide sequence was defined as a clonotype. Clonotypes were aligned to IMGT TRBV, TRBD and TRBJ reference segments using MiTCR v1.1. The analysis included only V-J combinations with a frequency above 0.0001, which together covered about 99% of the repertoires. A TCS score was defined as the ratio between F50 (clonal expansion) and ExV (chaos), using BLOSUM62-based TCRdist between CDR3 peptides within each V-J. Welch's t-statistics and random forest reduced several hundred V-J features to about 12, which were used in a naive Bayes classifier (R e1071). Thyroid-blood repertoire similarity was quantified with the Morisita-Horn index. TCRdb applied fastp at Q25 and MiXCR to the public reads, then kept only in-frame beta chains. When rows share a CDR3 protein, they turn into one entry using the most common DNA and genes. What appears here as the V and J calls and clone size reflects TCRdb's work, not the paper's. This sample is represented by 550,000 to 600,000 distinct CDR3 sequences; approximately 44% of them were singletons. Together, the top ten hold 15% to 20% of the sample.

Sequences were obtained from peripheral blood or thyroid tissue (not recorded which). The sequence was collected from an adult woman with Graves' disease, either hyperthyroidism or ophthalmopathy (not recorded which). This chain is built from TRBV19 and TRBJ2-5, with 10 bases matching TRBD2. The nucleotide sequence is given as TGTGCCAGTAGTAGCAGCGGGGGGGCCCTGGAGACCCAGTACTTC. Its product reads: CASSSSGGALETQYF.